The source of this T cell receptor (beta chain) is a study of blood T cell repertoires in COVID-19 (dated by TCRdb to 2018 to 2021). Describing the broader study: Samples covering the acute and convalescent phases of COVID-19 were provided by collaborators in the United States, Italy and Spain. A freely available public database, intended as a resource for researchers studying the immune response to SARS-CoV-2, is where the repertoires were released. Where HLA class I and class II types were available, the types were taken from metadata supplied by the sample provider, not from assay-based typing. The samples were drawn from two sources: the first 160 participants of the ongoing ImmuneRACE study, and 1,200 or so subjects contributed by 6 global collaborators. Sample metadata almost always included a de-identified subject ID, COVID-19 status, age in years and sex. The material from the prospective study consisted of cDNA or gDNA derived from T cells, B-cell-depleted T cells, or PBMCs. Subjects who had been exposed to COVID-19, were actively infected with it, or had recovered from it provided the deeply sampled blood TCRbeta repertoires that made up the dataset. Results and caveats for the whole study, not just this receptor: Clinical and demographic metadata were provided uncurated, with the amount varying by source and participant.

Regarding this clone: Its antigen remains unidentified. Qualities for individual bases were not recorded, and no much larger clone is one base off.

The cysteine opens and the phenylalanine closes a CDR3 of 14 amino acids. Only CDR3 DNA is held: 42 bases, read in frame from base 1. According to the germline V gene, CDR1 reads SGDLS and CDR2 reads YYNGEE. Unmatched junction bases come to 4, with V trimmed by 2 bases and J by 6 bases. Collaborating institutions collected whole blood in K2EDTA tubes following their own protocols. For TCRbeta analysis, collaborators shipped samples as frozen whole blood, isolated PBMCs, or DNA extracted from either of those sample types. TCRbeta CDR3 regions were amplified from genomic DNA using the immunoSEQ Assay, a bias-controlled multiplex PCR. On the study's bioinformatics: Within the assay, amplification of reference gene primers was used to estimate how many nucleated cells each sample contained. Sequence reads were collapsed and filtered to measure the absolute abundance of every unique TCRbeta CDR3 rearrangement. Productive Simpson clonality was computed per sample as the square root of Simpson's diversity index over productive rearrangements. TCRdb stores this immuneACCESS table with in-frame sequences only. Part of the clones is absent; in the studies checked, under half of the shortfall reflects unresolved V genes, and no reason is known for the rest. V and J calls and clone size follow that table, whereas D and trimming were derived from the DNA. The sample table lists approximately 240,000 clones, around 84% of them with a count of one. The biggest ten clones account for about a sixth of the sample.

The source of this sequence is a woman of 80 years or more with active or convalescent COVID-19. This receptor chain uses TRBV9 and TRBJ2-2; TRBD2 fits 7 bases in the junction. Source material: peripheral blood. CDR3 protein: CASSVGGSSGELFF. DNA sequence: TGTGCCAGCAGCGTTGGCGGGAGCTCCGGGGAGCTGTTTTTT. The full variable domain, completed from the reference TRBV9 and TRBJ2-2 proteins outside the CDR3, reads DSGVTQTPKHLITATGQRVTLRCSPRSGDLSVYWYQQSLDQGLQFLIQYYNGEERAKGNILERFSAQQFPDLHSELNLSSLELGDSALYFCASSVGGSSGELFFGEGSRLTVL.